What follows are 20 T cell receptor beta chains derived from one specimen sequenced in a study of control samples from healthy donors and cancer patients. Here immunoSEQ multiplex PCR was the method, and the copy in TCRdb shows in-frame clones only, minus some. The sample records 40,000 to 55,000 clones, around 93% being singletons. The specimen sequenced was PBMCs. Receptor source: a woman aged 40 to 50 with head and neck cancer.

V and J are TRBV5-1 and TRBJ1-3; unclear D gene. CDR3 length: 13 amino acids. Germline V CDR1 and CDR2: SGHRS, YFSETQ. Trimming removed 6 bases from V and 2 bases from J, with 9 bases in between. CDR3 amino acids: CASMPETGNTIYF. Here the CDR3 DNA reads TGCGCCAGCATGCCCGAAACTGGAAACACCATATATTTT.

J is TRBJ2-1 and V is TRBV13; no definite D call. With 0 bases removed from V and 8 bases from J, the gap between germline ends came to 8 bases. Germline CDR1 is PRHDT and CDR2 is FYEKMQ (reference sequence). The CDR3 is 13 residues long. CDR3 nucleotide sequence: TGTGCCAGCAGCTTAGGCCGAGTAGATGAGCAGTTCTTC. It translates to CASSLGRVDEQFF.

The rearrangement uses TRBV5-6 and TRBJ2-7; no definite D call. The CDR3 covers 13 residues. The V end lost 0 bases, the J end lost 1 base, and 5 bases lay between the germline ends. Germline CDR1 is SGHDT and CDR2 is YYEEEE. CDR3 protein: CASSLGVSYEQYF. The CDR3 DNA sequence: TGTGCCAGCAGCTTGGGGGTTTCCTACGAGCAGTACTTC. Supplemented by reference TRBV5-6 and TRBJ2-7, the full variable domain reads DAGVTQSPTHLIKTRGQQVTLRCSPKSGHDTVSWYQQALGQGPQFIFQYYEEEERQRGNFPDRFSGHQFPNYSSELNVNALLLGDSALYLCASSLGVSYEQYFGPGTRLTVT.

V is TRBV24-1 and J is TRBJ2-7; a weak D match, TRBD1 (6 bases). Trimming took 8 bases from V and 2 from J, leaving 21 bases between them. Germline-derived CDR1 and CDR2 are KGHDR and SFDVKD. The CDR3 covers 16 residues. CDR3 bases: TGTGCCACCACCAACCTAAGAATCGCAGGGGCCTACGAGCAGTACTTC. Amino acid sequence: CATTNLRIAGAYEQYF.

CDR3 amino acids: CASSDQINSDTQYF. In DNA, the CDR3 is TGTGCCAGCAGTGACCAGATCAACTCAGATACGCAGTATTTT. The chain employs TRBV27 and TRBJ2-3; D not certain. The germline gives CDR1 MNHEY, CDR2 SMNVEV (reference sequence). V lost 5 bases to trimming and J lost 4 bases, with 13 bases between them. The CDR3 totals 14 residues.

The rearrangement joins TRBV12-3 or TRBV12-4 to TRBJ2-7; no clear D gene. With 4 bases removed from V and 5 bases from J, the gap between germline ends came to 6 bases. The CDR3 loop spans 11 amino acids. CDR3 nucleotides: TGTGCCAGCAGTTCCACTCACGAGCAGTACTTC. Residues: CASSSTHEQYF.

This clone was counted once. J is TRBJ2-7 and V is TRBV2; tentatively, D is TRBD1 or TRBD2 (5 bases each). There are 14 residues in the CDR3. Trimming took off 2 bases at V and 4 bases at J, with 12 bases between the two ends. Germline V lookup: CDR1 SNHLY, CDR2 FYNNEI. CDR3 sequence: CASSEQGEGYEQYF. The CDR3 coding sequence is TGTGCCAGCAGTGAACAGGGTGAGGGATACGAGCAGTACTTC.

CDR3 coding DNA: TGTGCTAGTGGTTTGGGAACTAGCGGGGGAACAGATACGCAGTATTTT. It yields the protein CASGLGTSGGTDTQYF. The chain recombines TRBV12-5 with TRBJ2-3; 11 nucleotides align to TRBD2. The V segment lost 1 base and the J segment 3 bases; nucleotides outside the gene matches: 3. CDR1 is LGHNT and CDR2 is FRNRAP in the germline V gene. This CDR3 is 16 amino acids long.

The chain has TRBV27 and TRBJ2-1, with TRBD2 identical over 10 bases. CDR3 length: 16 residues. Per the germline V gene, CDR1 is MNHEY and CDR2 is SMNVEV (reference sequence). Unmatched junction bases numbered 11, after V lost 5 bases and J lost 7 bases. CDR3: CASSSLAGVRENEQFF. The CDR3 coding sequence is TGTGCCAGCAGTAGCCTAGCGGGAGTAAGGGAAAATGAGCAGTTCTTC.

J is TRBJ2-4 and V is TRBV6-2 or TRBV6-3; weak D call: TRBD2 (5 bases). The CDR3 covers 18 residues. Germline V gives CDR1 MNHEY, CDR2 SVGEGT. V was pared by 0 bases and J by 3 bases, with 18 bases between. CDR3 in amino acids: CASSYSSGAAIGKNIQYF. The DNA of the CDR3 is TGTGCCAGCAGTTACTCGAGCGGAGCGGCCATAGGCAAAAACATTCAGTACTTC.

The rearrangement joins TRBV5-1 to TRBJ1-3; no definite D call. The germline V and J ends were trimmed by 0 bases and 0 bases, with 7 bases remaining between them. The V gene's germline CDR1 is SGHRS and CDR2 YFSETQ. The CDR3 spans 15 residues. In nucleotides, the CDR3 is TGCGCCAGCAGCTTGGACGCCTTCTCTGGAAACACCATATATTTT. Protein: CASSLDAFSGNTIYF.

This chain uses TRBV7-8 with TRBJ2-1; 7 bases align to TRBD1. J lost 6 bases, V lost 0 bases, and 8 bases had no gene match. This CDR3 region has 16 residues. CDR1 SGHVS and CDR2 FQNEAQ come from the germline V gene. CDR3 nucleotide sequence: TGTGCCAGCAGCTTAGCCCCGGGACAGCCCCTCAATGAGCAGTTCTTC. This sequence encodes CASSLAPGQPLNEQFF.

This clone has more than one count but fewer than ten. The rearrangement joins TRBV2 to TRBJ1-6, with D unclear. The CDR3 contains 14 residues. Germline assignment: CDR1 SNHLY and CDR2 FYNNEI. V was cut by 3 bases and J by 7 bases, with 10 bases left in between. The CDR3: CASSDRSTNSPLHF. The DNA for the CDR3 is TGTGCCAGCAGTGACAGGTCTACGAATTCACCCCTCCACTTT.

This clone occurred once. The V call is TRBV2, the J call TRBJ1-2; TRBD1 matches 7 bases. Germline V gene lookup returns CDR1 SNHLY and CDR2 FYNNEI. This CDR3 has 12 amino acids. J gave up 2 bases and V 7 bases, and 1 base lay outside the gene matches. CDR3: CASTTGNYGYTF. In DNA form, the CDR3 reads TGTGCCAGCACGACAGGGAACTATGGCTACACCTTC.

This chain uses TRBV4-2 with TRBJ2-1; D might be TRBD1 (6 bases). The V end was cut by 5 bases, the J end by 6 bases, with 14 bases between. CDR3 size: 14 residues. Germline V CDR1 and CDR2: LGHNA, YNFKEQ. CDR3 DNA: TGTGCCAGCAGCAACCTACAGGGCCCCAATGAGCAGTTCTTC. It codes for CASSNLQGPNEQFF.

The CDR3 bases are TGTGCCAGCAGTTTATTAGAGACCCAGTACTTC. The encoded protein is CASSLLETQYF. The chain uses TRBV28 and TRBJ2-5; no firm D call. This CDR3 has 11 amino acids. V was pared by 1 base and J by 4 bases, with 1 base between. The V gene's germline CDR1 is MDHEN and CDR2 SYDVKM. Full variable domain (rest looked up from reference TRBV28 and TRBJ2-5): DVKVTQSSRYLVKRTGEKVFLECVQDMDHENMFWYRQDPGLGLRLIYFSYDVKMKEKGDIPEGYSVSREKKERFSLILESASTNQTSMYLCASSLLETQYFGPGTRLLVL.

The CDR3 here is CASSQSRDREYF. As DNA, the CDR3 is TGTGCCAGCTCACAATCCCGGGACAGGGAGTACTTC. The J gene is TRBJ2-4, the V gene TRBV18, with 9 positions matching TRBD1. The germline gives CDR1 KGHSH, CDR2 LQKENI. This CDR3 contains 12 residues. Trimming removed 4 bases from V and 14 bases from J; junction bases left unmatched: 6.

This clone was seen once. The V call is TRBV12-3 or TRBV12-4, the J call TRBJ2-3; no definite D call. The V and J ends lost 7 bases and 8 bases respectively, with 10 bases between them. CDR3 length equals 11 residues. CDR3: CASTPQATQYF. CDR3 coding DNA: TGTGCCAGCACCCCCCAGGCTACGCAGTATTTT.

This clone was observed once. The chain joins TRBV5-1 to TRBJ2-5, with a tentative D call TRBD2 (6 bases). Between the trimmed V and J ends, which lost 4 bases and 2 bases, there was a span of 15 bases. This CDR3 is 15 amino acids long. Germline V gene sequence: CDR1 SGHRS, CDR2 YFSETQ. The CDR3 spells CASSQVAGLQETQYF. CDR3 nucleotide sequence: TGCGCCAGCAGCCAGGTTGCGGGGTTACAAGAGACCCAGTACTTC.

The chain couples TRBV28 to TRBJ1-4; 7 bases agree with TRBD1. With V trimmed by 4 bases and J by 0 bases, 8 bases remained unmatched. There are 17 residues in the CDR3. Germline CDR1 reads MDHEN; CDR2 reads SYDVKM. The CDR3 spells CASSSFSRGATNEKLFF. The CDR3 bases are TGTGCCAGCAGTTCATTCTCCAGGGGGGCAACTAATGAAAAACTGTTTTTT.